Sequencing of this TCR beta chain was carried out in a study of identical twins. This CDR3 has 14 amino acids. V lost 3 bases and J 2 bases, leaving 11 bases between the germline ends. Germline CDR1 SGHTA, CDR2 FQGNSA. TCRdb re-derived calls from the 5' RACE reads in MiXCR, one entry per CDR3 protein. The profile covers 250,000 to 300,000 distinct CDR3 sequences, with 8.5% to 9.5% appearing a single time and roughly 6.4% taken by the ten largest. A remark on this clonotype: The antigen is not known.

Overall study results and limits: Memory repertoires lacked the insertion deficit that abundant cord blood beta clonotypes showed. Excess sharing by twins proved weaker in beta out-of-frame sequences.

With no exceptions, donors were healthy Caucasians. The same specimen was also included in a second study, on yellow fever vaccine responses in identical twins. That report adds: A vaccine T cell response that seemed partly convergent and partly personalized was reported in twins.

Sequences were obtained from CD8+ T cells sorted from blood. The J gene is TRBJ2-7, the V gene TRBV7-2, with D perhaps matching TRBD1 (6 bases). The TCR sequence derives from a woman between 18 and 30 years old in good health. CDR3 bases: TGTGCCAGCAGCTTTCAGGGGCCGGCCTACGAGCAGTACTTC. Translation: CASSFQGPAYEQYF.